The 25 T cell receptor beta chains listed next were all sequenced from one sample in a study of T cell responses to AZD1222 COVID-19 vaccine. Sequencing used immunoSEQ multiplex PCR; TCRdb keeps in-frame clones, though not all of them. The sample records 140,000 or so clones, around 92% being singletons. Specimen: peripheral blood, collected on day 0 of AZD1222 vaccination. Every receptor here comes from an adult in good health.

With respect to this clone: This CDR3 is also generated by other DNA sequences in the sample. V gene TRBV29-1 combines with J gene TRBJ1-2, with D uncertain. Trimming cost V 4 bases and J 8 bases, with 5 bases left between them. The CDR3 runs to 9 residues. Germline loops: CDR1 SQVTM, CDR2 ANQGSEA. CDR3 sequence: CSVVPGYTF. The CDR3 nucleotides are TGCAGCGTTGTACCCGGCTACACCTTC.

V and J are TRBV18 and TRBJ1-4, with D perhaps TRBD1 (6 bases). This CDR3 comprises 16 residues. Germline V lookup: CDR1 KGHSH, CDR2 LQKENI. Between the trimmed V and J ends, which lost 1 base and 4 bases, there was a span of 13 bases. CDR3 bases: TGTGCCAGCTCACCACGGTCACAGGGCATTAATGAAAAACTGTTTTTT. As protein: CASSPRSQGINEKLFF.

This clone has only one observation. The chain has TRBV19 and TRBJ1-4; D gene ambiguous. The CDR3 contains 14 residues. Germline-derived CDR1 and CDR2 are LNHDA and SQIVND (reference sequence). Trimming took 8 bases from V and 1 from J, leaving 11 bases between them. The CDR3 DNA reads TGTGCCAGTCATGAACAGCTAACTAATGAAAAACTGTTTTTT. Translation gives CASHEQLTNEKLFF.

The rearrangement joins TRBV4-2 to TRBJ1-5; 9 bases are a match to TRBD1. V lost 4 bases and J lost 6; bases outside the gene matches: 4. The CDR3 has 14 amino acids. Looked up from germline, CDR1 is LGHNA and CDR2 is YNFKEQ. CDR3: CASSRDRETQPQHF. The CDR3 DNA follows: TGTGCCAGCAGCCGGGACAGGGAAACTCAGCCCCAGCATTTT.

The chain combines TRBV7-9 with TRBJ2-6, with a tentative D call TRBD1 (6 bases). The germline V gene encodes CDR1 SEHNR and CDR2 FQNEAQ (reference sequence). The ends were cut back, 3 bases at V and 4 bases at J, with 13 bases in the middle. The CDR3 loop spans 16 amino acids. For the CDR3, the DNA is TGTGCCAGCAGCTTCGGACAGATCCGCGGGGCCAACGTCCTGACTTTC. This sequence encodes CASSFGQIRGANVLTF.

V is TRBV5-1 and J is TRBJ1-5; 7 bases map to TRBD1. This CDR3 has 15 amino acids. J gave up 7 bases and V 4 bases, and 11 bases lay outside the gene matches. In germline, CDR1 is SGHRS, CDR2 YFSETQ. The DNA of the CDR3 is TGCGCCAGCAGCATTGGAGACAGGGCCGGACAGCCCCAGCATTTT. Its protein product is CASSIGDRAGQPQHF.

The chain employs TRBV7-2 and TRBJ1-3, with a tentative D call TRBD1 (5 bases). Trimming stripped 2 bases from V and 8 bases from J, with 13 bases between. CDR1 and CDR2 from the germline V gene are SGHTA and FQGNSA. This CDR3 spans 14 amino acids. The chain's CDR3 is CASSLMGGGDTIYF. In nucleotides, the CDR3 is TGTGCCAGCAGCTTAATGGGCGGGGGGGACACCATATATTTT.

The chain uses TRBV5-1 and TRBJ2-3, with 15 bases that match TRBD2. The CDR3 length is 18 residues. After removal of 4 bases from V and 0 bases from J, the junction contained 6 bases not matched to a gene. Germline CDR1 and CDR2: SGHRS and YFSETQ. CDR3 region: CASSPTGTSGGSTDTQYF. In DNA form, the CDR3 reads TGCGCCAGCAGCCCAACCGGGACTAGCGGGGGGAGCACAGATACGCAGTATTTT.

The gene calls are TRBV6-2 or TRBV6-3 and TRBJ2-7; unclear D gene. V lost 6 bases and J 2 bases, leaving 11 bases between the germline ends. The germline gives CDR1 MNHEY, CDR2 SVGEGT. The CDR3 spans 13 residues. Written as DNA, the CDR3 is TGTGCCAGCAGCCCCCTGGAAACCTACGAGCAGTACTTC. It yields the protein CASSPLETYEQYF.

V usage is TRBV7-9 and J usage is TRBJ2-3; D may be TRBD1 or TRBD2 (5 bases each). Trimming removed 8 bases at V and 4 bases at J, with 13 bases between. This CDR3 is built from 13 residues. Per the germline V gene, CDR1 is SEHNR and CDR2 is FQNEAQ (reference sequence). The CDR3 region is CASGSRGPDTQYF. CDR3 DNA sequence: TGTGCCAGCGGCTCCCGGGGCCCAGATACGCAGTATTTT.

This sequence joins TRBV11-3 and TRBJ2-5; 8 bases agree with TRBD1. V dropped 6 bases and J dropped 4; count of bases not matched to a gene: 4. The CDR3 runs 13 residues. CDR1 and CDR2 (germline): SGHNT, YENEEA. The CDR3 sequence is CASSDRGRETQYF. In nucleotides, the CDR3 is TGTGCCAGCAGTGACAGGGGTAGAGAGACCCAGTACTTC.

Comments on this clone: The DNA is left out, because the CDR3 cannot be placed on it with certainty; the CDR3 is given as TCRdb lists it. The chain couples TRBV4-2 to TRBJ2-5; the D segment call TRBD2 is taken from the table without a DNA check. CDR1 LGHNA and CDR2 YNFKEQ come from the germline V gene. The CDR3 comprises 15 residues, both ends counted. CDR3 region: CASSQVLRAGETQYF.

The rearrangement uses TRBV4-2 and TRBJ2-7; 7 bases line up with TRBD1. The CDR3 loop spans 14 amino acids. Losses at the gene ends were 0 bases for V and 7 bases for J; bases not matched to a gene: 6. The germline V gene has CDR1 LGHNA and CDR2 YNFKEQ. The chain's CDR3 is CASSQDPGGREQYF. The DNA of the CDR3 is TGTGCCAGCAGCCAAGATCCAGGGGGTCGGGAGCAGTACTTC.

This chain joins TRBV4-1 and TRBJ2-3; unclear D gene. The CDR3 is 15 amino acids. V was trimmed by 0 bases and J by 2 bases, leaving 9 bases between them. Per the germline V gene, CDR1 is MGHRA and CDR2 is YSYEKL. CDR3 DNA sequence: TGCGCCAGCAGCCAAGAAGGGTACTACACAGATACGCAGTATTTT. Translating gives CASSQEGYYTDTQYF.

The V call is TRBV6-2 or TRBV6-3, the J call TRBJ2-7; 10 positions agree with TRBD2. This CDR3 is 15 amino acids long. The trim removed 2 bases at V and 6 bases at J, leaving 7 bases unmatched. From germline, CDR1 is MNHEY and CDR2 SVGEGT. The CDR3 spells CASSYLAGARFEQYF. CDR3 DNA sequence: TGTGCCAGCAGTTACCTAGCGGGGGCGAGGTTCGAGCAGTACTTC.

The rearrangement joins TRBV4-3 to TRBJ2-3, with 14 bases identical to TRBD2. This CDR3 region has 19 residues. Losses at the gene ends were 3 bases for V and 6 bases for J; bases not matched to a gene: 14. Germline V CDR1 and CDR2: LGHNA, YSLEER. CDR3 bases: TGCGCCAGCAGCCAGTCACCGGGACTAGCGGGGGACCTTCCTGATACGCAGTATTTT. Its protein is CASSQSPGLAGDLPDTQYF.

The chain joins TRBV20-1 to TRBJ2-7; D may be TRBD2 (6 bases). The germline V gene has CDR1 DFQATT and CDR2 SNEGSKA (reference sequence). V gave up 3 bases and J gave up 2 bases, with 14 bases separating them. The CDR3 is 14 residues long. Here the CDR3 DNA reads TGCAGTGCTAGTGGGGCGGGAAACCCCTACGAGCAGTACTTC. Its protein is CSASGAGNPYEQYF.

This clone was detected only once. The CDR3 reads CASSLGGQGLTEAFF. As DNA, the CDR3 is TGTGCCAGCAGCTTAGGGGGACAGGGGCTAACTGAAGCTTTCTTT. The J gene is TRBJ1-1, the V gene TRBV7-2; 10 bases agree with TRBD1. V shed 1 base and J 5 bases; nucleotides not matched to a gene: 4. The CDR3 contains 15 residues. Germline CDR1 is SGHTA and CDR2 is FQGNSA.

The rearrangement joins TRBV29-1 to TRBJ2-7; 9 positions match TRBD1. V was pared by 3 bases and J by 3 bases, with 3 bases of the junction left unmatched. Germline V gene sequence: CDR1 SQVTM, CDR2 ANQGSEA. The CDR3 covers 13 residues. The CDR3 DNA sequence: TGCAGCGTTGACGGGACAGGGCGCTACGAGCAGTACTTC. Its protein is CSVDGTGRYEQYF.

The chain joins TRBV27 to TRBJ1-1, with 11 bases matching TRBD1. The CDR3 runs 16 residues. After removal of 3 bases from V and 4 bases from J, the junction contained 7 bases not matched to a gene. Germline assignment: CDR1 MNHEY and CDR2 SMNVEV (reference sequence). As DNA, the CDR3 is TGTGCCAGCAGTTTTATTCGGGGGACAGGGGGCACTGAAGCTTTCTTT. It codes for CASSFIRGTGGTEAFF.

The gene calls are TRBV5-6 and TRBJ2-3, with 7 bases fitting TRBD2. This CDR3 is 15 amino acids long. Germline V CDR1 and CDR2: SGHDT, YYEEEE. J gave up 2 bases and V 5 bases, and 8 bases lay outside the gene matches. The CDR3 DNA is TGTGCCAGCAGTTTTAACGGGGGGTTCACAGATACGCAGTATTTT. It translates to CASSFNGGFTDTQYF. Filled out from reference TRBV5-6 and TRBJ2-3, the complete variable domain reads DAGVTQSPTHLIKTRGQQVTLRCSPKSGHDTVSWYQQALGQGPQFIFQYYEEEERQRGNFPDRFSGHQFPNYSSELNVNALLLGDSALYLCASSFNGGFTDTQYFGPGTRLTVL.

This rearrangement joins TRBV10-3 to TRBJ2-1; 10 bases line up with TRBD1. This CDR3 is built from 17 residues. V was pared by 2 bases and J by 9 bases, with 13 bases of the junction left unmatched. Germline V gives CDR1 ENHRY, CDR2 SYGVKD. As DNA, the CDR3 is TGTGCCATCAGTGAGATTGGACCGGGACAGGGGATCTTTGAGCAGTTCTTC. Its translation: CAISEIGPGQGIFEQFF.

This chain connects TRBV9 to TRBJ1-6; D is possibly TRBD1 (6 bases). The V and J ends lost 7 bases and 5 bases respectively, with 16 bases between them. This CDR3 region has 15 residues. CDR1 is SGDLS and CDR2 is YYNGEE in the germline V gene. The CDR3 spells CASGPGQFNNSPLHF. CDR3 sequence (DNA): TGTGCCAGCGGCCCCGGACAGTTTAATAATTCACCCCTCCACTTT.

The chain carries TRBV7-2 and TRBJ2-3; D ambiguous. CDR1 and CDR2 from the germline V gene are SGHTA and FQGNSA. V was trimmed by 3 bases and J by 6 bases, leaving 7 bases between them. The CDR3 is 12 residues long. The CDR3 region is CASSFSPDTQYF. For the CDR3, the DNA is TGTGCCAGCAGCTTCAGCCCCGATACGCAGTATTTT.

The chain has TRBV5-1 and TRBJ1-6; 7 bases agree with TRBD1. The CDR3 covers 13 residues. Germline V lookup: CDR1 SGHRS, CDR2 YFSETQ. Trimming at V came to 1 base and at J to 9 bases, leaving 1 base not matched to a gene. For the CDR3, the DNA is TGCGCCAGCAGCTTGACAGGGGCTTCACCCCTCCACTTT. Translated, it gives CASSLTGASPLHF. Full variable domain (outside the CDR3, taken from reference TRBV5-1 and TRBJ1-6): KAGVTQTPRYLIKTRGQQVTLSCSPISGHRSVSWYQQTPGQGLQFLFEYFSETQRNKGNFPGRFSGRQFSNSRSEMNVSTLELGDSALYLCASSLTGASPLHFGNGTRLTVT.